This is a list of T cell receptor beta chains from one sample in a study of response to subunit inactivated influenza vaccine. One entry per CDR3 protein, called by TCRdb with MiXCR from the RT-PCR reads. The table lists about 300,000 distinct CDR3 sequences, 21% of them singletons. Sequencing was performed on PBMCs from blood, taken about 20 months after vaccination. The source of these receptors is a man between 50 and 75 years old who received an inactivated influenza vaccine. Both conserved end residues are part of each CDR3. D genes are given only for firm matches. Size tells how often a clone was seen (once, few, many) or the class of an expanded clone, and some rows leave it out.

TRBD1	-	TRBV19	TRBJ2-2	CASRGQGWAGELFF	TGTGCCAGTAGGGGACAGGGATGGGCCGGGGAGCTGTTTTTT
-	-	TRBV19	TRBJ2-5	CASSRPGQKETQYF	TGTGCCAGTAGTAGACCTGGCCAGAAAGAGACCCAGTACTTC
-	-	TRBV27	TRBJ2-1	CASSSERLVEVNEQFF	TGTGCCAGCAGTTCCGAACGACTAGTGGAGGTCAATGAGCAGTTCTTC
TRBD1	few	TRBV7-2	TRBJ2-7	CASSPGTGGNEQYF	TGTGCCAGCAGCCCAGGGACAGGGGGCAACGAGCAGTACTTC
TRBD1	few	TRBV7-2	TRBJ1-2	CASSADRGRGYGYTF	TGTGCCAGCAGCGCGGACAGGGGGCGCGGCTATGGCTACACCTTC
-	-	TRBV6-2/TRBV6-3	TRBJ2-2	CASSYTQAGGNTGELFF	TGTGCCAGCAGTTACACCCAAGCTGGGGGAAACACCGGGGAGCTGTTTTTT
-	-	TRBV29-1	TRBJ2-7	CSGGTVYEQYF	TGCAGCGGTGGGACGGTTTACGAGCAGTACTTC
TRBD1	-	TRBV10-2	TRBJ1-6	CASRRETGLSSYNSPLHF	TGCGCCAGCAGAAGAGAGACAGGGTTAAGCTCCTATAATTCACCCCTCCACTTT
-	-	TRBV2	TRBJ2-7	CASSEDKYEQYF	TGTGCCAGCAGTGAAGATAAGTACGAGCAGTACTTC
TRBD1	-	TRBV28	TRBJ1-3	CASSLWGQGERSGNTIYF	TGTGCCAGCAGTTTATGGGGACAGGGAGAGCGTTCTGGAAACACCATATATTTT
TRBD2	many	TRBV4-3	TRBJ2-1	CASSPTEAGDSYNEQFF	TGCGCCAGCAGCCCAACGGAGGCGGGAGATTCCTACAATGAGCAGTTCTTC
-	-	TRBV7-9	TRBJ1-3	CASSPDISSGNTIYF	TGTGCCAGCAGCCCGGACATCAGCTCTGGAAACACCATATATTTT
-	many	TRBV15	TRBJ1-6	CATSNIRGSPLHF	TGTGCCACCAGCAATATCCGGGGTTCACCCCTCCACTTT
TRBD2	few	TRBV9	TRBJ2-7	CASSFRDGGVHEQYF	TGTGCCAGCAGCTTCCGGGATGGGGGGGTCCACGAGCAGTACTTC
-	few	TRBV7-8	TRBJ1-5	CASSSAAQKSNQPQHF	TGTGCCAGCAGCTCCGCCGCACAGAAGAGCAATCAGCCCCAGCATTTT
-	-	TRBV20-1	TRBJ2-1	CSANRASSYNEQFF	TGCAGTGCTAACAGGGCAAGCTCCTACAATGAGCAGTTCTTC
TRBD1	-	TRBV20-1	TRBJ1-4	CSARRQGEGEKLFF	TGCAGTGCACGCCGACAGGGGGAGGGTGAAAAACTGTTTTTT
-	-	TRBV6-2/TRBV6-3	TRBJ2-1	CASSPLKTVAYNEQFF	TGTGCCAGCAGTCCCCTGAAGACTGTCGCCTACAATGAGCAGTTCTTC
TRBD1	many	TRBV3-1	TRBJ2-3	CASSQTGGITDTQYF	TGTGCCAGCAGCCAGACAGGGGGCATCACAGATACGCAGTATTTT
TRBD2	-	TRBV20-1	TRBJ2-1	CSARAQGLPDWEQFF	TGCAGTGCCAGGGCTCAGGGACTACCTGATTGGGAGCAGTTCTTC
TRBD1	few	TRBV12-3/TRBV12-4	TRBJ1-2	CASSLTTGRGYTF	TGTGCCAGCAGTTTAACGACAGGGAGAGGCTACACCTTC
-	-	TRBV4-1	TRBJ2-5	CASSQDWSLGGTQYF	TGCGCCAGCAGCCAAGATTGGTCCCTGGGCGGTACCCAGTACTTC
-	-	TRBV7-2	TRBJ1-5	CASSLGRGGSGQPQHF	TGTGCCAGCAGCTTAGGGCGAGGGGGGTCTGGTCAGCCCCAGCATTTT
TRBD1	-	TRBV20-1	TRBJ2-7	CSARTGLSYEQYF	TGCAGTGCTCGGACAGGGCTGTCCTACGAGCAGTACTTC
-	-	TRBV29-1	TRBJ1-3	CSVREGVNSGNTIYF	TGCAGCGTCCGGGAGGGAGTGAACTCTGGAAACACCATATATTTT
TRBD1	few	TRBV10-3	TRBJ1-2	CAISEPGTGASGYTF	TGTGCCATCAGTGAACCCGGGACAGGGGCTTCTGGCTACACCTTC
-	-	TRBV12-3/TRBV12-4	TRBJ2-1	CASTKVGTGSYNEQFF	TGTGCCAGCACCAAAGTAGGGACGGGATCCTACAATGAGCAGTTCTTC
-	few	TRBV5-6	TRBJ1-1	CASSFPSGNTEAFF	TGTGCCAGCAGCTTTCCCTCTGGCAACACTGAAGCTTTCTTT
-	few	TRBV7-9	TRBJ1-5	CASSLGQLNSNQPQHF	TGTGCCAGCAGCTTAGGGCAATTGAATAGCAATCAGCCCCAGCATTTT
-	-	TRBV7-2	TRBJ2-7	CASSLATGDYEQYF	TGTGCCAGCAGCTTAGCGACTGGGGATTACGAGCAGTACTTC
-	many	TRBV7-2	TRBJ2-6	CASSLTGNANVLTF	TGTGCCAGCAGCTTAACAGGGAACGCCAACGTCCTGACTTTC
-	-	TRBV21-1	TRBJ2-3	CASSTSDRTSGRELTDTQYF	TGTGCCAGCAGCACCTCGGACAGGACTAGCGGGAGGGAACTCACAGATACGCAGTATTTT
TRBD1	-	TRBV5-6	TRBJ1-1	CASSLERTGANTEAFF	TGTGCCAGCAGCTTGGAAAGGACAGGCGCGAACACTGAAGCTTTCTTT
TRBD1	few	TRBV20-1	TRBJ1-2	CSARLHGQGNYGYTF	TGCAGTGCTAGACTTCACGGACAGGGCAACTATGGCTACACCTTC
-	few	TRBV12-3/TRBV12-4	TRBJ2-3	CASNKDSYTDTQYF	TGTGCCAGCAACAAGGACAGCTACACAGATACGCAGTATTTT
-	many	TRBV7-9	TRBJ1-1	CASSSDYGAFF	TGTGCCAGCAGCTCGGACTATGGAGCTTTCTTT
TRBD2	-	TRBV11-1	TRBJ2-5	CASSLLRPSGNQETQYF	TGTGCCAGCAGCTTATTACGGCCTAGCGGGAACCAAGAGACCCAGTACTTC
TRBD2	few	TRBV9	TRBJ2-3	CASSAPSLAGAVDTQYF	TGTGCCAGCAGCGCTCCTTCTCTAGCGGGAGCGGTAGATACGCAGTATTTT
TRBD1	many	TRBV7-2	TRBJ1-5	CASSKLQGVWHQPQHF	TGTGCCAGCAGCAAATTGCAGGGGGTTTGGCATCAGCCCCAGCATTTT
-	few	TRBV7-9	TRBJ2-3	CASSLAEGDTQYF	TGTGCCAGCAGCTTAGCGGAAGGAGATACGCAGTATTTT
-	-	TRBV19	TRBJ1-5	CASRLLGGAAQPQHF	TGTGCCAGTAGGCTCTTGGGGGGGGCCGCTCAGCCCCAGCATTTT
-	-	TRBV10-3	TRBJ1-3	CAISQQGSGNTIYF	TGTGCCATCAGCCAACAGGGCTCTGGAAACACCATATATTTT
TRBD1	-	TRBV2	TRBJ2-7	CASSLWDRSYEQYF	TGTGCCAGCAGTCTCTGGGACAGGTCCTACGAGCAGTACTTC
-	-	TRBV5-4	TRBJ1-1	CASSLAEQGYTEAFF	TGTGCCAGCAGCTTGGCCGAACAGGGTTACACTGAAGCTTTCTTT
-	-	TRBV10-3	TRBJ2-3	CAISELADTQYF	TGTGCCATCAGTGAGCTTGCAGATACGCAGTATTTT
-	many	TRBV5-5	TRBJ1-5	CASSLVGERGQPQHF	TGTGCCAGCAGCTTGGTTGGGGAACGGGGCCAGCCCCAGCATTTT
-	-	TRBV6-1	TRBJ2-5	CASSDQRRQETQYF	TGTGCCAGCAGTGACCAGCGCAGGCAAGAGACCCAGTACTTC
-	-	TRBV7-9	TRBJ1-3	CASSPYTRLGGNTIYF	TGTGCCAGCAGCCCTTACACGCGATTAGGTGGAAACACCATATATTTT
TRBD2	-	TRBV10-2	TRBJ2-7	CASRAGANYEQYF	TGCGCCAGCAGGGCGGGAGCAAACTACGAGCAGTACTTC
-	few	TRBV5-1	TRBJ1-2	CASSLYGPNYGYTF	TGCGCCAGCAGCTTGTACGGGCCTAACTATGGCTACACCTTC
TRBD1	-	TRBV11-2	TRBJ1-4	CASSPGTGETEKLFF	TGTGCCAGCAGCCCCGGGACAGGGGAGACAGAAAAACTGTTTTTT
-	few	TRBV7-2	TRBJ2-3	CASSPGTFTDTQYF	TGTGCCAGCAGCCCAGGGACTTTCACAGATACGCAGTATTTT
-	-	TRBV5-1	TRBJ1-1	CASSRGQGPTEAFF	TGCGCCAGCAGCCGCGGCCAGGGCCCTACTGAAGCTTTCTTT
-	-	TRBV12-3/TRBV12-4	TRBJ1-4	CASSFLLTGGEKLFF	TGTGCCAGCAGTTTTTTACTTACAGGAGGTGAAAAACTGTTTTTT
-	few	TRBV11-3	TRBJ2-2	CASSSFESTGELFF	TGTGCCAGCAGCTCATTTGAGAGCACCGGGGAGCTGTTTTTT
-	few	TRBV10-2	TRBJ1-1	CASSEFRVNTEAFF	TGCGCCAGCAGTGAGTTTCGGGTGAACACTGAAGCTTTCTTT
-	-	TRBV4-2	TRBJ1-5	CASSQGGTNQPQHF	TGTGCCAGCAGCCAAGGGGGGACCAATCAGCCCCAGCATTTT
-	-	TRBV28	TRBJ2-1	CVTRLARYNEQFF	TGTGTGACCCGGCTAGCGCGCTACAATGAGCAGTTCTTC
-	-	TRBV21-1	TRBJ2-7	CASSKARLRSDEQYF	TGTGCCAGCAGCAAAGCTCGGCTAAGGTCTGACGAGCAGTACTTC
-	few	TRBV20-1	TRBJ1-5	CSARGSTNSNQPQHF	TGCAGTGCTCGAGGGTCCACTAATAGCAATCAGCCCCAGCATTTT